Listed here are 25 T cell receptor beta chains from one sample, sequenced in a study of T cell responses to AZD1222 COVID-19 vaccine. The table came from immunoSEQ multiplex PCR; TCRdb's copy has only in-frame clones and leaves some out. The table has about 150,000 clones, approximately 90% seen once. Material: peripheral blood, obtained on day 0 of AZD1222 vaccination. All receptors derive from an adult in good health.

The chain couples TRBV18 to TRBJ2-3, with 7 bases fitting TRBD1. The CDR3 is made up of 16 amino acids. Germline trimming cut 2 bases from V and 2 bases from J; bases unmatched to any gene: 7. CDR1 and CDR2 from the germline V gene are KGHSH and LQKENI. The CDR3 sequence is CASSPGGQKVTDTQYF. CDR3 DNA: TGTGCCAGCTCACCAGGGGGACAGAAAGTCACAGATACGCAGTATTTT.

The gene calls are TRBV6-5 and TRBJ2-7, with D possibly TRBD1 on 5 matching bases. Germline V lookup: CDR1 MNHEY, CDR2 SVGAGI. Trimming removed 6 bases from V and 5 bases from J, with 17 bases in between. There are 14 residues in the CDR3. CDR3: CASRADNVYDEQYF. The CDR3 nucleotides are TGTGCCAGCAGGGCGGACAATGTGTACGACGAGCAGTACTTC.

The gene calls are TRBV24-1 and TRBJ1-5; 8 positions agree with TRBD1. The germline CDR1 and CDR2 sequences are KGHDR and SFDVKD. J gave up 5 bases and V 5 bases, and 7 bases lay outside the gene matches. This CDR3 is built from 15 residues. As DNA, the CDR3 is TGTGCCACCAGTGGGGGGGCAGGGGGCTATCAGCCCCAGCATTTT. Translating gives CATSGGAGGYQPQHF.

V gene TRBV14 combines with J gene TRBJ1-2; tentatively, D is TRBD1 (5 bases). From germline, CDR1 is SGHDN and CDR2 FVKESK. The CDR3 spans 13 residues. Trimming took off 5 bases at V and 9 bases at J, with 16 bases between the two ends. CDR3 residues: CASSDRDRDRYTF. CDR3 nucleotides: TGTGCCAGCAGCGACCGGGACCGCGACCGCTACACCTTC.

V gene TRBV30 combines with J gene TRBJ1-3; the D is unclear. The germline V and J ends were trimmed by 5 bases and 9 bases, with 20 bases remaining between them. CDR3 length: 14 residues. CDR1 is GTSNPN and CDR2 is SVGIG in the germline V gene (reference sequence). The CDR3 here is CAWDPRHPGGTIYF. The CDR3 DNA reads as TGTGCCTGGGACCCCCGACACCCCGGTGGCACCATATATTTT.

The chain employs TRBV10-3 and TRBJ2-1; D unresolved. Germline V gene data show CDR1 as ENHRY and CDR2 as SYGVKD. V lost 6 bases and J lost 0, with 9 bases in between. This CDR3 has 14 amino acids. For the CDR3, the DNA is TGTGCCATCAGCGGGCCGAGCTCCTACAATGAGCAGTTCTTC. Translation: CAISGPSSYNEQFF.

The chain recombines TRBV20-1 with TRBJ1-2, with 10 nucleotides matching TRBD1. The CDR3 runs 15 residues. Germline CDR1 and CDR2: DFQATT and SNEGSKA (reference sequence). The V and J ends lost 3 bases and 5 bases, in that order; junction bases with no gene match: 9. CDR3 nucleotide sequence: TGCAGTGCTAGTCCGGGACAGGGGCGAGCATATGGCTACACCTTC. Translated, it gives CSASPGQGRAYGYTF.

The chain links TRBV20-1 to TRBJ1-4; D is undetermined. This CDR3 comprises 13 residues. The ends were cut back, 3 bases at V and 8 bases at J, with 13 bases in the middle. The germline V gene has CDR1 DFQATT and CDR2 SNEGSKA (reference sequence). CDR3 DNA sequence: TGCAGTGCTAGTGATTGGGCAGAGGAAAAACTGTTTTTT. It yields the protein CSASDWAEEKLFF.

V gene TRBV11-2 combines with J gene TRBJ2-1, with 9 positions matching TRBD2. Trimming at V came to 3 bases and at J to 7 bases, leaving 10 bases not matched to a gene. There are 16 residues in the CDR3. Germline CDR1 SGHAT, CDR2 FQNNGV. CDR3 protein: CASSLELAGISNEQFF. CDR3 DNA sequence: TGTGCCAGCAGCTTGGAACTAGCGGGTATTTCGAATGAGCAGTTCTTC.

This chain joins TRBV5-5 and TRBJ1-4, with D uncertain. The CDR3 extends over 11 amino acids. The germline CDR1 and CDR2 sequences are SGHKS and YYEKEE (reference sequence). Trimming pared 4 bases from V and 5 bases from J, leaving 3 bases between. The CDR3 DNA follows: TGTGCCAGCAGCCGGAATGAAAAACTGTTTTTT. This gives the protein CASSRNEKLFF. Based on the CDR3 plus reference TRBV5-5 and TRBJ1-4, the full variable domain is DAGVTQSPTHLIKTRGQQVTLRCSPISGHKSVSWYQQVLGQGPQFIFQYYEKEERGRGNFPDRFSARQFPNYSSELNVNALLLGDSALYLCASSRNEKLFFGSGTQLSVL.

The count of this clone is one. This chain links TRBV6-4 with TRBJ2-3; D is unresolved. CDR1 is MRHNA and CDR2 is SNTAGT in the germline V gene. The V and J ends lost 6 bases and 3 bases respectively, with 13 bases between them. This CDR3 region has 14 residues. The CDR3 here is CASRETFYTDTQYF. The CDR3 DNA reads as TGTGCCAGCAGGGAGACATTTTATACAGATACGCAGTATTTT.

This sequence joins TRBV4-2 and TRBJ1-2, with unresolved D. CDR1 and CDR2 (germline): LGHNA, YNFKEQ. This CDR3 region has 12 residues. V was shortened by 5 bases and J by 6 bases, with 10 bases between the two germline ends. The CDR3 DNA reads TGTGCCAGCAGCGCCCGGGAAGATGGCTACACCTTC. Translated, it gives CASSAREDGYTF.

This clone was observed once. The chain recombines TRBV27 with TRBJ2-7; unclear D gene. In germline, CDR1 is MNHEY, CDR2 SMNVEV (reference sequence). The CDR3 covers 14 residues. The ends were cut back, 2 bases at V and 2 bases at J, with 10 bases in the middle. The CDR3 coding sequence is TGTGCCAGCAGTTTAAGGGCATCTCCCTACGAGCAGTACTTC. It encodes CASSLRASPYEQYF.

V and J are TRBV7-8 and TRBJ1-5; 9 bases are a match to TRBD1. The CDR3 covers 18 residues. V gave up 1 base and J gave up 6 bases; unmatched junction bases: 13. Per the germline V gene, CDR1 is SGHVS and CDR2 is FQNEAQ. CDR3 sequence: CASSLVAGTGRKTQPQHF. The CDR3 DNA is TGTGCCAGCAGCTTAGTCGCGGGGACAGGGAGGAAAACTCAGCCCCAGCATTTT. Complete variable domain (other parts from reference TRBV7-8 and TRBJ1-5): GAGVSQSPRYKVAKRGQDVALRCDPISGHVSLFWYQQALGQGPEFLTYFQNEAQLDKSGLPSDRFFAERPEGSVSTLKIQRTQQEDSAVYLCASSLVAGTGRKTQPQHFGDGTRLSIL.

The CDR3 coding sequence is TGTGCCAGCAGTTCCTCTACCAGGGGGGATCAGCCCCAGCATTTT. It specifies CASSSSTRGDQPQHF. The gene calls are TRBV28 and TRBJ1-5; 7 positions agree with TRBD1. The CDR3 loop spans 15 amino acids. V gave up 4 bases and J gave up 5 bases; unmatched junction bases: 8. The germline CDR1 and CDR2 sequences are MDHEN and SYDVKM.

The genes are TRBV5-1 and TRBJ2-7; no clear D gene. The CDR3 extends over 13 amino acids. Per the germline V gene, CDR1 is SGHRS and CDR2 is YFSETQ. V lost 0 bases and J 3 bases, leaving 7 bases between the germline ends. The CDR3 bases are TGCGCCAGCAGCTTGGGGGCCCACTACGAGCAGTACTTC. Protein product: CASSLGAHYEQYF.

The V and J genes are TRBV28 and TRBJ2-2; D gene ambiguous. Deletions cut 6 bases from V and 4 bases from J, with 15 bases between. The CDR3 runs 15 residues. Germline V gene sequence: CDR1 MDHEN, CDR2 SYDVKM. The CDR3 nucleotides are TGTGCCAGCAGCGTTATAGGCAGATCCACCGGGGAGCTGTTTTTT. Its translation is CASSVIGRSTGELFF. The full variable domain, its missing parts supplied by reference TRBV28 and TRBJ2-2, is DVKVTQSSRYLVKRTGEKVFLECVQDMDHENMFWYRQDPGLGLRLIYFSYDVKMKEKGDIPEGYSVSREKKERFSLILESASTNQTSMYLCASSVIGRSTGELFFGEGSRLTVL.

This clone showed up just once. The chain uses TRBV3-1 (or the pseudogene TRBV3-2) and TRBJ1-4; D remains unclear. Germline-derived CDR1 and CDR2 are LGHDT and YNNKEL (reference sequence). There are 13 residues in the CDR3. V lost 2 bases and J 2 bases, leaving 3 bases between the germline ends. CDR3 sequence reads: CASSQITNEKLFF. DNA of the CDR3: TGTGCCAGCAGCCAAATCACTAATGAAAAACTGTTTTTT.

The gene calls are TRBV27 and TRBJ2-5, with a weak D call TRBD2 (6 bases). Trimming removed 5 bases from V and 1 base from J, with 20 bases in between. Looked up from germline, CDR1 is MNHEY and CDR2 is SMNVEV (reference sequence). The CDR3 has 17 residues. The chain's CDR3 is CASSLGPSSVGQETQYF. The CDR3 region has the DNA TGTGCCAGCAGTCTAGGCCCCTCTAGCGTCGGCCAAGAGACCCAGTACTTC.

The V gene is TRBV4-1, the J gene TRBJ2-1; D ambiguous. Per germline, CDR1 MGHRA and CDR2 YSYEKL. CDR3 length: 12 residues. The V gene lost 0 bases and the J gene lost 3 bases, with 0 bases spanning the gap. DNA of the CDR3: TGCGCCAGCAGCCAAGACTACAATGAGCAGTTCTTC. It is translated as CASSQDYNEQFF.

The gene calls are TRBV19 and TRBJ2-7, with D unresolved. The germline V gene encodes CDR1 LNHDA and CDR2 SQIVND (reference sequence). This CDR3 is built from 12 residues. Trimming stripped 3 bases from V and 7 bases from J, with 10 bases between. DNA for the CDR3: TGTGCCAGTAGTATCAATCCGCGTGAGCAGTACTTC. It codes for CASSINPREQYF.

The chain joins TRBV7-2 to TRBJ2-1; 10 bases align to TRBD2. Unmatched junction bases numbered 6, after V lost 4 bases and J lost 0 bases. The CDR3 has 17 amino acids. Germline values: CDR1 SGHTA, CDR2 FQGNSA. CDR3 in amino acids: CASSSRTSGLSYNEQFF. DNA of the CDR3: TGTGCCAGCAGCTCGAGGACTAGCGGACTCTCCTACAATGAGCAGTTCTTC.

This clone was picked up a small number of times. The rearrangement joins TRBV7-3 to TRBJ2-1; D is possibly TRBD1 (6 bases). The V and J ends lost 5 bases and 4 bases respectively, with 15 bases between them. Per germline, CDR1 SGHTA and CDR2 FQGTGA. This CDR3 is 15 amino acids long. Here the CDR3 DNA reads TGTGCCAGCAGCCTACAGGGTAGCCAGTACAATGAGCAGTTCTTC. This encodes CASSLQGSQYNEQFF.

The CDR3 sequence: CASSLDRRYEQYF. The CDR3 nucleotides are TGTGCCAGCAGTTTGGATAGGAGATACGAGCAGTACTTC. The chain combines TRBV27 with TRBJ2-7; D unclear. V was clipped by 3 bases and J by 4 bases, with 10 bases between them. Germline lookup yields CDR1 MNHEY and CDR2 SMNVEV (reference sequence). There are 13 residues in the CDR3.

The V gene is TRBV9, the J gene TRBJ1-1; TRBD1 agrees at 7 bases. The CDR3 length is 16 residues. Per the germline V gene, CDR1 is SGDLS and CDR2 is YYNGEE. V shed 3 bases and J 0 bases; nucleotides not matched to a gene: 8. As DNA, the CDR3 is TGTGCCAGCAGCGAGGGAAGGGGGCACATGAACACTGAAGCTTTCTTT. It encodes CASSEGRGHMNTEAFF.